The clone carrying this T cell receptor (beta chain) was recorded at least ten times. This specimen comes from a study of blood T cells in healthy people across ages. J lost 0 bases, V lost 7 bases, and 6 bases had no gene match. CDR3 length: 15 residues. Germline V gives CDR1 MNHNY, CDR2 SVGAGI (reference sequence). Sample-barcoded 5' priming and a J-beta primer mix drove a second PCR of roughly 6 to 12 cycles. Each CDR3 protein gets one entry after TCRdb re-called the 5' RACE reads with MiXCR. The profile shows some 370,000 distinct CDR3 sequences, about 52% of them singletons. The chain employs TRBV6-6 and TRBJ2-1; 7 bases align to TRBD1. The TCR originated in a man aged 55-75 years in good health. Sequenced material: blood. CDR3 loop: CASKNWDSSYNEQFF. The CDR3 nucleotides are TGTGCCAGCAAAAACTGGGACAGCTCCTACAATGAGCAGTTCTTC.